Below, one T cell receptor beta chain is given with its context. Its specificity is not known. The CDR3 loop spans 14 amino acids. Trimming took 3 bases from V and 3 from J; bases not matched to a gene: 5. CDR1 DFQATT and CDR2 SNEGSKA come from the germline V gene (reference sequence). The data originate from a study of metastatic and nonmetastatic thyroid tumors. Study at large: Repertoire comparisons spanned blood and tumor or nodule tissue from malignant and benign thyroid patients. Whole-study findings and limits: Malignant thyroid tumors reportedly had TCR beta diversity that was significantly higher than in benign nodules, in blood and tumor.

Study processing details: Building a distant-metastasis classifier for papillary thyroid cancer drew on CDR3 differences across clinicopathological groups. TCRdb reprocessed the PCR reads via MiXCR. The V and J calls here are based on TCRdb, not the publication. Altogether roughly 8,000 clones are present, approximately 29% being singletons, with the ten largest covering roughly a tenth. Thyroid surgery was performed in patients who had received no treatment beforehand. This chain uses TRBV20-1 with TRBJ2-7; TRBD2 aligns across 10 bases. Sequences were obtained from tumor tissue. This receptor was taken from a female donor with papillary thyroid cancer or a benign thyroid nodule (not recorded which). Some clones in this sample may be carry-over from other donors' samples. The CDR3 reads CSASYGTSDYEQYF. The CDR3 coding sequence is TGCAGTGCTAGTTATGGGACTAGCGACTACGAGCAGTACTTC.